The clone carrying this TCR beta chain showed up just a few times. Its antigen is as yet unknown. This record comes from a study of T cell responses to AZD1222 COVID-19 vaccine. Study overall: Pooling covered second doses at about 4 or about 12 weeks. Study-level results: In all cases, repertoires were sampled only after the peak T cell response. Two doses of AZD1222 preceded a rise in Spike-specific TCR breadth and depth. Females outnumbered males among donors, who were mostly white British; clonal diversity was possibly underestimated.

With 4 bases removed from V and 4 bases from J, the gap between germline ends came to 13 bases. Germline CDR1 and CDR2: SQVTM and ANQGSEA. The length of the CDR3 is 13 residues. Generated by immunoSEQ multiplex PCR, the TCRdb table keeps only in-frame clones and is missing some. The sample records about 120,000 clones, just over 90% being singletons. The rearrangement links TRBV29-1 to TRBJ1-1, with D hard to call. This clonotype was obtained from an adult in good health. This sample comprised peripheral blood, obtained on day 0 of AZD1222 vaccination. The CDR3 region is CSVVLRSTTEAFF. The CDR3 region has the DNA TGCAGCGTTGTTTTACGTAGTACCACTGAAGCTTTCTTT. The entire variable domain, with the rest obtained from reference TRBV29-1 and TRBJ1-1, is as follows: SAVISQKPSRDICQRGTSLTIQCQVDSQVTMMFWYRQQPGQSLTLIATANQGSEATYESGFVIDKFPISRPNLTFSTLTVSNMSPEDSSIYLCSVVLRSTTEAFFGQGTRLTVV.